This T cell receptor beta chain was recorded in a study of cytomegalovirus exposure and HLA in healthy donors. Study observations and caveats: Researchers had no immune exposure information except CMV serostatus available.

To note about this clone: Its antigen remains unidentified.

Primers: 60 Vbeta forward and 13 Jbeta reverse. Here immunoSEQ multiplex PCR was the method, and the copy in TCRdb shows in-frame clones only, minus some. The sample has 200,000 or so clones; roughly 87% are singletons. The CDR3 is 18 residues long. Looked up from germline, CDR1 is PRHDT and CDR2 is FYEKMQ (reference sequence). The ends lost 5 bases at V and 0 bases at J; junction bases unmatched: 12. The sequence was obtained from a girl under three years old in good health and CMV-seronegative. Sequenced input: PBMCs. The rearrangement uses TRBV13 and TRBJ2-3; 9 nucleotides match TRBD2. This chain's CDR3 is CASSQKRGERSSTDTQYF. The CDR3 DNA is TGTGCCAGCAGCCAAAAGCGGGGGGAAAGATCTAGCACAGATACGCAGTATTTT. Filled out from reference TRBV13 and TRBJ2-3, the complete variable domain reads AAGVIQSPRHLIKEKRETATLKCYPIPRHDTVYWYQQGPGQDPQFLISFYEKMQSDKGSIPDRFSAQQFSDYHSELNMSSLELGDSALYFCASSQKRGERSSTDTQYFGPGTRLTVL.